In this sample, the clone carrying this T cell receptor beta chain turned up many times. This sample is part of a study of T-cell memory formation after mild COVID-19. Turning to the study itself: There were largely donor-specific TCR clusters.

TCRdb recomputed calls from the 5' RACE reads with MiXCR, one row per CDR3 protein. Altogether under 40,000 distinct CDR3 sequences are present, 7.7% being singletons, with the ten largest covering around 28%. This TCR was recovered from a man aged 18 to 30 who had mild COVID-19 (a few samples of this study predate the infection). Cell type and time point are not known. Sequencing input: PBMCs or a T cell subset sorted from them (not recorded which).

This chain's CDR3 is CASSFGGAREQYV. The DNA of the CDR3 is TGTGCCAGCAGTTTCGGGGGGGCTCGAGAGCAGTACGTC. The rearrangement links TRBV12-3 or TRBV12-4 to TRBJ2-7; TRBD2 matches 8 bases. The CDR3 totals 13 residues. V shed 3 bases and J 7 bases; nucleotides not matched to a gene: 5.